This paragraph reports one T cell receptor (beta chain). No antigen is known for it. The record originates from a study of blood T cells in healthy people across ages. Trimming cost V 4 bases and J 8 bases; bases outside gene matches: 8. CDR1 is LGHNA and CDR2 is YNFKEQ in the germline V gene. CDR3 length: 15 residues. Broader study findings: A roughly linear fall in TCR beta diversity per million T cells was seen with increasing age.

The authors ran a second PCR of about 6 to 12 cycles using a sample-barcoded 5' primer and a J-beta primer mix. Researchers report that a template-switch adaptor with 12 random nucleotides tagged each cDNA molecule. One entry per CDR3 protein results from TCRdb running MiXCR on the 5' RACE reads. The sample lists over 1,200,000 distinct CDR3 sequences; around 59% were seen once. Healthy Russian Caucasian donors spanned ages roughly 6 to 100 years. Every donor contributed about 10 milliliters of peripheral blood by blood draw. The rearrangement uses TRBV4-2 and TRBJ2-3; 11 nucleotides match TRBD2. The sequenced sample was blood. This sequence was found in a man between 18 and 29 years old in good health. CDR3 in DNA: TGTGCCAGCAGCCCTCTACTAGCGGGAGATGGTACGCAGTATTTT. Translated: CASSPLLAGDGTQYF.